This T cell receptor (beta chain) originates from a study of blood T cells in healthy people across ages. About this clonotype itself: The target antigen is unknown. One end of the junction does not line up with germline, which may come from a read error.

CDR3 size: 12 residues. CDR1 and CDR2 from the germline V gene are SSHAT and FNYEAQ (reference sequence). Study outcomes and limitations: More naive CD4+ cells and higher diversity were found in long-lived than in aged donors. PBMCs that were unsorted prevented a conclusive naive versus antigen-experienced comparison. Investigators treated diversity estimates from one million T cells as underestimates.

Every sample gave at least 5.5 micrograms of total RNA when it was extracted. The second PCR ran roughly 6 to 11 cycles with a sample-barcoded 5' primer and J-beta primers. One entry per CDR3 protein results from TCRdb running MiXCR on the 5' RACE reads. The sample has some 780,000 distinct CDR3 sequences, more than 55% seen once. The gene calls are TRBV7-7 and TRBJ2-1; D is undetermined. The specimen was blood. The receptor's source is a man aged 40-49 years in good health. The CDR3 sequence: CASSPSVGEQFF. The CDR3 DNA reads as TGTGCTAGCAGCCCCTCGGTGGGTGAGCAGTTCTTC.